The source of this T cell receptor beta chain is a study of PD-1 blockade in classical Hodgkin lymphoma. Study observations and caveats: Before treatment, complete responders showed about the same diversity as newly diagnosed patients. Among the patients, those starting nivolumab under 1 year after ASCT were excluded. The drivers behind the repertoire differences, possibly disease activity or prior therapy, remain undefined.

Some clones are missing from TCRdb's copy, which holds only in-frame ones; the method was immunoSEQ multiplex PCR. This sample has 17,000 or so clones, with about 85% found just once. Relapse was seen in all patients after autologous stem cell transplantation, and brentuximab vedotin exposure was variable. It was by magnetic negative selection that CD4+ T cells were purified from thawed PBMCs. CDR1 and CDR2 from the germline V gene are SQVTM and ANQGSEA. CDR3 length equals 11 residues. The V gene lost 4 bases and the J gene lost 4 bases, with 8 bases spanning the gap. About this clone itself: Its antigen is not identified. Other nucleotide sequences in the sample specify the same CDR3.

Sample: CD4+ T cells from blood, taken at baseline. This TCR was recovered from a human donor with classical Hodgkin lymphoma. This chain connects TRBV29-1 to TRBJ2-7; no clear D gene. CDR3 loop: CSVATVYEQYF. The CDR3 coding sequence is TGCAGCGTTGCTACAGTTTACGAGCAGTACTTC.